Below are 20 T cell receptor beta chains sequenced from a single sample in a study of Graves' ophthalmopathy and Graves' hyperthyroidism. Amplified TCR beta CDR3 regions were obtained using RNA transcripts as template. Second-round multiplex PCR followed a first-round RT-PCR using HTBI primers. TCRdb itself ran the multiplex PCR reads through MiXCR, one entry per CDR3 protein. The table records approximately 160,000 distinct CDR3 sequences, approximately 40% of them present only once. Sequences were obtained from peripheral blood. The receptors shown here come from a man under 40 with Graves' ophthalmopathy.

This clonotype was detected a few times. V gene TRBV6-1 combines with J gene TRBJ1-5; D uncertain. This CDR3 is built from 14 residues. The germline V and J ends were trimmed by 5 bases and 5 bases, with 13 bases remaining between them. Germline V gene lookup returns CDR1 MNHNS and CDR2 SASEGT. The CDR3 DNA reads TGTGCCAGCAGTCCTCCCAGGACCTATCAGCCCCAGCATTTT. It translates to CASSPPRTYQPQHF.

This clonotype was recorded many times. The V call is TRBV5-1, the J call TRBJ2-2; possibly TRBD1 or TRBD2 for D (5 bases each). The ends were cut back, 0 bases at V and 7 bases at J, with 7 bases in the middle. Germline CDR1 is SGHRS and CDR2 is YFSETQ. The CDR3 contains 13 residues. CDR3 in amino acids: CASSLGGDGELFF. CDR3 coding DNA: TGCGCCAGCAGCTTGGGAGGGGACGGGGAGCTGTTTTTT.

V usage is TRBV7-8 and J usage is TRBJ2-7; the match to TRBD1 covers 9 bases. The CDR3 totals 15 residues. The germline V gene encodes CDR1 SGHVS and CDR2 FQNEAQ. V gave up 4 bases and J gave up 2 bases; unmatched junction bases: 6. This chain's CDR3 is CASSSRWTGAYEQYF. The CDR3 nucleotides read TGTGCCAGCAGCTCCAGATGGACAGGGGCCTACGAGCAGTACTTC.

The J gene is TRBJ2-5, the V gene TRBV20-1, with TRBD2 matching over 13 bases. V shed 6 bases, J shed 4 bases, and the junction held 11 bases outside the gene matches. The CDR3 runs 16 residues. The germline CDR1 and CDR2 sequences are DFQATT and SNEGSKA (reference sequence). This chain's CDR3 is CSAPRTSGSPGETQYF. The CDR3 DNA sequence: TGCAGTGCGCCCAGGACTAGCGGGAGTCCAGGAGAGACCCAGTACTTC.

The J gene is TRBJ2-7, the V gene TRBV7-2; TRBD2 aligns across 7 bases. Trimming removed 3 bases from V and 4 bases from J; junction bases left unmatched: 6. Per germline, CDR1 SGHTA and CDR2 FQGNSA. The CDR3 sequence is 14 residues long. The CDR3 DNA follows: TGTGCCAGCAGCTTTCAGCGGGATGGGTACGAGCAGTACTTC. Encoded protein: CASSFQRDGYEQYF.

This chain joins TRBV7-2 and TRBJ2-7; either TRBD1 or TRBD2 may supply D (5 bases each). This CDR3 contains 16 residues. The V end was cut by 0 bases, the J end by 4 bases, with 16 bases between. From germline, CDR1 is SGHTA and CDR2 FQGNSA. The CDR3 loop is CASSLAWDGDLYEQYF. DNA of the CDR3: TGTGCCAGCAGCTTAGCGTGGGACGGCGACCTATACGAGCAGTACTTC.

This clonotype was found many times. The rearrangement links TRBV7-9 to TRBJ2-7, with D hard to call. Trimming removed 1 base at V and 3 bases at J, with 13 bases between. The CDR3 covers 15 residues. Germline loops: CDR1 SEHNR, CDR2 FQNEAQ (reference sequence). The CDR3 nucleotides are TGTGCCAGCAGCTTAGGATCGGACGGTGACTACGAGCAGTACTTC. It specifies CASSLGSDGDYEQYF.

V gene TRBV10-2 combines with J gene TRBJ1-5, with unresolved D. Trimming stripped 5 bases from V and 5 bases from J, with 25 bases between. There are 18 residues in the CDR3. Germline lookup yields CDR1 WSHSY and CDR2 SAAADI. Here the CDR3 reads CASSLQNVAGGGDQPQHF. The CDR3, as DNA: TGCGCCAGCAGTCTTCAAAACGTAGCAGGCGGTGGGGATCAGCCCCAGCATTTT.

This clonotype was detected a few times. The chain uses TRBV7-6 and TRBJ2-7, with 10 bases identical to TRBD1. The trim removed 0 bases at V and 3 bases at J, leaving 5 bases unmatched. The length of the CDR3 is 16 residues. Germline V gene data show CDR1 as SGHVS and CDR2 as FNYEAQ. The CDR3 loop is CASSLAPGQGDYEQYF. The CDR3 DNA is TGTGCCAGCAGCTTAGCGCCCGGACAGGGGGACTACGAGCAGTACTTC.

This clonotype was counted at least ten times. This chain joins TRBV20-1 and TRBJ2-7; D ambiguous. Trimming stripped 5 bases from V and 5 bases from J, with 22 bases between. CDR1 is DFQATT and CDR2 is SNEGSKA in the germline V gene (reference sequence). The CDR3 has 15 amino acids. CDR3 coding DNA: TGCAGTGCTCGAGCAGAAGTGGGGAATCCCGACGAGCAGTACTTC. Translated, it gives CSARAEVGNPDEQYF.

CDR3 DNA sequence: TGTGCCAGCAGCTTGGACTGGGGCACTGAAGCTTTCTTT. Its translation is CASSLDWGTEAFF. The V call is TRBV7-8, the J call TRBJ1-1; D gene uncertain. CDR3 length: 13 amino acids. V was clipped by 3 bases and J by 4 bases, with 9 bases between them. Germline CDR1 reads SGHVS; CDR2 reads FQNEAQ.

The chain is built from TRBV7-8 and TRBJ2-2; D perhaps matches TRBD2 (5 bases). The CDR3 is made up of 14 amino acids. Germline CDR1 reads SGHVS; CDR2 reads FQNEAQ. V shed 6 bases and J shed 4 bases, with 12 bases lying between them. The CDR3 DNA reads TGTGCCAGCAGTCATGACCGGGGCACCGGGGAGCTGTTTTTT. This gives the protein CASSHDRGTGELFF.

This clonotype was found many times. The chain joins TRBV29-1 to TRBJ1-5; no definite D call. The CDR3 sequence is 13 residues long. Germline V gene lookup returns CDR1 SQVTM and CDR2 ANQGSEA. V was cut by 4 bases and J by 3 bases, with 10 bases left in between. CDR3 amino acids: CSVGHSLNQPQHF. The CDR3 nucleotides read TGCAGCGTTGGTCACTCCCTCAATCAGCCCCAGCATTTT.

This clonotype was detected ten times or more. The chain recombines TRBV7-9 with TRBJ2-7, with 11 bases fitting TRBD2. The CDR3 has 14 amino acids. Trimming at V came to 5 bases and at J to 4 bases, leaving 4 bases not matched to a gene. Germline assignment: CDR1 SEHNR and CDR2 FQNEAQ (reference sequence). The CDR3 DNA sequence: TGTGCCAGCAGCGGGACTAGCGGTAATTACGAGCAGTACTTC. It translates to CASSGTSGNYEQYF. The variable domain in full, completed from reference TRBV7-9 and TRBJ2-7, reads DTGVSQNPRHKITKRGQNVTFRCDPISEHNRLYWYRQTLGQGPEFLTYFQNEAQLEKSRLLSDRFSAERPKGSFSTLEIQRTEQGDSAMYLCASSGTSGNYEQYFGPGTRLTVT.

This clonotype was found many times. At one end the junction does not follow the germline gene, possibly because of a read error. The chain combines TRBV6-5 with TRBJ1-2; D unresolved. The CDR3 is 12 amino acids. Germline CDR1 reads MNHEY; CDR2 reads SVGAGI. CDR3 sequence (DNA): TGTGCCAGCAGTAACTCCTTAGGGGGCTACACCTTC. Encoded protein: CASSNSLGGYTF.

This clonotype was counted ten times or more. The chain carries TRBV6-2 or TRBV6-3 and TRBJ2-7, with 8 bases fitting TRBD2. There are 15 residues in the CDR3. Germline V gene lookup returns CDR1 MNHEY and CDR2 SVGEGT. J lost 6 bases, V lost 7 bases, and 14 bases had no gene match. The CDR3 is CASILSGSRRAEQYF. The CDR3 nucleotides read TGTGCCAGCATCTTAAGCGGGAGTCGGCGTGCCGAGCAGTACTTC.

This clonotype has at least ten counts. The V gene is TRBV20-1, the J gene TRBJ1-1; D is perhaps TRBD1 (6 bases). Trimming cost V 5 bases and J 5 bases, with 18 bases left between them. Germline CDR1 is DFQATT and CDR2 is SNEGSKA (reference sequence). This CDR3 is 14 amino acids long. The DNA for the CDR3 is TGCAGTGCTCCCCCGACAGGTCTTGTAACTGAAGCTTTCTTT. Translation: CSAPPTGLVTEAFF.

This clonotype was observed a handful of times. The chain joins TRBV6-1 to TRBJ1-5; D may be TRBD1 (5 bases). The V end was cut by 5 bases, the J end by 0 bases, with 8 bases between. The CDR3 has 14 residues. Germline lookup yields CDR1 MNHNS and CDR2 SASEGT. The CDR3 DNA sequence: TGTGCCAGCAGTCGGGGGAATAGCAATCAGCCCCAGCATTTT. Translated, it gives CASSRGNSNQPQHF.

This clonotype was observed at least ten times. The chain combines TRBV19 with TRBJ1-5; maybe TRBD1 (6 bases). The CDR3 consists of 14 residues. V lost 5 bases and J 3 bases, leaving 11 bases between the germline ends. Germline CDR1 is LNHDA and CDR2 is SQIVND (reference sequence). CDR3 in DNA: TGTGCCAGTAGTGGACAGACCATCAATCAGCCCCAGCATTTT. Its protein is CASSGQTINQPQHF.

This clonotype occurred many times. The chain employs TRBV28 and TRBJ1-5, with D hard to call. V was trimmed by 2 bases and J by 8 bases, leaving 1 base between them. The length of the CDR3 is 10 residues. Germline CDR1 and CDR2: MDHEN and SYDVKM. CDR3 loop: CASSLKPQHF. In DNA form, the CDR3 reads TGTGCCAGCAGTTTAAAGCCCCAGCATTTT.